The next 9 T cell receptor beta chains were all read from a single sample in a study of cytomegalovirus exposure and HLA in healthy donors. Primers for the PCR totalled 60 Vbeta and 13 Jbeta. Using immunoSEQ multiplex PCR, the repertoire was profiled, and TCRdb retains in-frame clones only, with some absent. The sample yields roughly 120,000 clones, over 60% seen once. Sequencing used PBMCs. These receptors originate from a man aged 18 to 29 in good health and CMV-seronegative.

This clone was seen once. The chain has TRBV5-1 and TRBJ1-1, with D hard to call. V was trimmed by 2 bases and J by 1 base, leaving 15 bases between them. The CDR3 loop spans 16 amino acids. Germline CDR1 SGHRS, CDR2 YFSETQ. The CDR3 sequence is CASSLLEWGANTEAFF. CDR3 bases: TGCGCCAGCAGCTTACTCGAGTGGGGAGCGAACACTGAAGCTTTCTTT.

There are a few counts of this clone. The chain joins TRBV25-1 to TRBJ1-1, with a weak D call TRBD1 (5 bases). The CDR3 length is 12 residues. Trimming stripped 2 bases from V and 11 bases from J, with 12 bases between. Germline CDR1 and CDR2: MGHDK and SYGVNS. CDR3 bases: TGTGCCAGCAGTGAAGGGGCCGTGGGGGCTTTCTTT. Amino acids: CASSEGAVGAFF.

The rearrangement uses TRBV7-2 and TRBJ2-7; tentatively, D is TRBD1 (5 bases). V lost 4 bases and J 2 bases, leaving 15 bases between the germline ends. The germline V gene encodes CDR1 SGHTA and CDR2 FQGNSA. The CDR3 spans 15 residues. CDR3 protein: CASSSSTVPTYEQYF. CDR3 bases: TGTGCCAGCAGCTCCTCGACAGTACCTACCTACGAGCAGTACTTC.

This clone has only one observation. CDR3 nucleotides: TGCAGCGTTGACCAGAACTATGGCTACACCTTC. Translated, it gives CSVDQNYGYTF. V usage is TRBV29-1 and J usage is TRBJ1-2; D is uncertain. Germline-derived CDR1 and CDR2 are SQVTM and ANQGSEA. Trimming removed 3 bases from V and 2 bases from J, with 4 bases in between. This CDR3 is built from 11 residues.

This chain uses TRBV10-3 with TRBJ2-7; 10 bases fit TRBD2. CDR1 is ENHRY and CDR2 is SYGVKD in the germline V gene. Trimming cost V 10 bases and J 1 base; bases outside gene matches: 7. CDR3 length equals 14 residues. CDR3 residues: CATSAGGSSYEQYV. CDR3 in DNA: TGTGCCACCTCAGCGGGAGGGAGTTCCTACGAGCAGTACGTC.

The sample holds a few counts of this clone. The gene calls are TRBV10-3 and TRBJ1-1, with 8 bases aligning to TRBD1. The CDR3 totals 13 residues. J was trimmed by 1 base and V by 6 bases; bases with no gene match: 1. From germline, CDR1 is ENHRY and CDR2 SYGVKD. The CDR3 protein is CAIRDRANTEAFF. The CDR3 DNA follows: TGTGCCATCAGGGACAGGGCGAACACTGAAGCTTTCTTT.

The genes are TRBV5-8 and TRBJ1-6; D is perhaps TRBD1 (6 bases). There are 16 residues in the CDR3. Germline CDR1 reads SGHTS; CDR2 reads YDEGEE. The V and J ends lost 0 bases and 8 bases respectively, with 15 bases between them. CDR3 coding DNA: TGTGCCAGCAGCTTGGCGGGGGGGCAGGGTGATTCACCCCTCCACTTT. Amino acid sequence: CASSLAGGQGDSPLHF. Drawing the rest from reference TRBV5-8 and TRBJ1-6, the complete variable domain is EAGVTQSPTHLIKTRGQQATLRCSPISGHTSVYWYQQALGLGLQFLLWYDEGEERNRGNFPPRFSGRQFPNYSSELNVNALELEDSALYLCASSLAGGQGDSPLHFGNGTRLTVT.

The rearrangement joins TRBV5-4 to TRBJ2-5; TRBD1 is a possible D gene (5 bases). The CDR3 runs to 16 residues. Trimming took off 0 bases at V and 5 bases at J, with 17 bases between the two ends. Germline V gene sequence: CDR1 SGHNT, CDR2 YYREEE (reference sequence). Written as DNA, the CDR3 is TGTGCCAGCAGCTTGGACTTATCTCAGGGTTGGGAGACCCAGTACTTC. As protein: CASSLDLSQGWETQYF.

Only a few counts were recorded for this clone. CDR3 in amino acids: CASSLGATNEKLFF. The CDR3 DNA reads TGTGCCAGCAGCTTGGGCGCAACTAATGAAAAACTGTTTTTT. V usage is TRBV5-4 and J usage is TRBJ1-4; D gene unclear. The CDR3 extends over 14 amino acids. CDR1 and CDR2 from the germline V gene are SGHNT and YYREEE (reference sequence). Trimming stripped 0 bases from V and 0 bases from J, with 3 bases between.